Following are 16 T cell receptor beta chains from one sample sequenced in a study of tumor-infiltrating lymphocytes in glioblastoma multiforme. TCRB libraries came from RNA via three nested multiplex PCR rounds. In TCRdb, the multiplex PCR reads were re-called with MiXCR into one record per CDR3 protein. The table records about 16,000 distinct CDR3 sequences, around 72% of them present only once. The specimen sequenced was brain tumor tissue. The receptor set was obtained from a male donor with glioblastoma.

This sequence joins TRBV6-2 or TRBV6-3 and TRBJ2-2; 7 bases line up with TRBD2. The CDR3 totals 15 residues. The germline CDR1 and CDR2 sequences are MNHEY and SVGEGT. J was trimmed by 2 bases and V by 8 bases; bases with no gene match: 8. The CDR3, as DNA: TGTGCCAGCGGCCTAAGCGGGGAAAACACCGGGGAGCTGTTTTTT. Translating gives CASGLSGENTGELFF.

This clonotype was detected a few times. V usage is TRBV20-1 and J usage is TRBJ2-1; TRBD2 aligns across 13 bases. This CDR3 is 15 amino acids long. Looked up from germline, CDR1 is DFQATT and CDR2 is SNEGSKA (reference sequence). Germline trimming cut 2 bases from V and 7 bases from J; bases unmatched to any gene: 5. In nucleotides, the CDR3 is TGCAGTGCTAGACGGACTAGCGGGAGATGGAATGAGCAGTTCTTC. Residues: CSARRTSGRWNEQFF.

The count of this clonotype is one. It is likely a read error, because the conserved phenylalanine at the end of the CDR3 is missing. It is unclear where the CDR3 begins or ends on the DNA, so no DNA is shown, and the CDR3 is as TCRdb lists it. The chain is built from TRBV11-2 and TRBJ2-2; the D call of TRBD1 is as the table states it, not checked on the DNA. The CDR3 comprises 16 residues, both ends counted. Germline CDR1 is SGHAT and CDR2 is FQNNGV. CDR3 region: CASTPRQGDGTEELLY.

This clonotype was found once. The rearrangement uses TRBV5-1 and TRBJ2-5; D is perhaps TRBD1 (5 bases). This CDR3 region has 15 residues. V dropped 3 bases and J dropped 5 bases, with 17 bases sitting between them. In germline, CDR1 is SGHRS, CDR2 YFSETQ. As DNA, the CDR3 is TGCGCCAGCAGCTCGATCGACAGTTTACAGGAGACCCAGTACTTC. Translated: CASSSIDSLQETQYF.

The rearrangement uses TRBV29-1 and TRBJ2-5, with 7 bases that match TRBD2. This CDR3 comprises 13 residues. Trimming removed 6 bases from V and 2 bases from J; junction bases left unmatched: 6. Germline CDR1 and CDR2: SQVTM and ANQGSEA. The CDR3 sequence is CSVDGGLQETQYF. CDR3 bases: TGCAGCGTCGATGGGGGACTACAAGAGACCCAGTACTTC.

In this sample, this clonotype turned up a few times. The chain employs TRBV21-1 and TRBJ2-7; TRBD1, as called in the table, went unchecked against the DNA. TRBV21-1 is recorded as a pseudogene. This CDR3 is 17 amino acids long. The CDR3 region is CAGCKDITSGRSYEQYF. CDR3 sequence (DNA): TGTGCCGGCTGCAAAGACATCACTTCAGGGCGATCCTACGAGCAGTACTTC.

This clonotype was recorded a few times. Its ends do not fully match the called genes, so a read error is possible. This chain joins TRBV7-9 and TRBJ2-7; D not resolved. Germline CDR1 reads SEHNR; CDR2 reads FQNEAQ (reference sequence). The CDR3 totals 14 residues. CDR3 in amino acids: CASSPTLDPYDQYF. In DNA form, the CDR3 reads TGTGCCAGCAGTCCTACCCTGGATCCGTACGATCAGTACTTC.

The V gene is TRBV6-6, the J gene TRBJ1-2; D is perhaps TRBD1 (6 bases). This CDR3 comprises 17 residues. Germline CDR1 is MNHNY and CDR2 is SVGAGI (reference sequence). V lost 2 bases and J 2 bases, leaving 18 bases between the germline ends. This CDR3 reads CASSYTTGQHRNYGYTF. The CDR3 bases are TGTGCCAGCAGTTACACGACCGGACAGCACAGAAACTATGGCTACACCTTC.

The V call is TRBV24-1, the J call TRBJ2-2; D gene ambiguous. With 8 bases removed from V and 0 bases from J, the gap between germline ends came to 15 bases. Germline V gene data show CDR1 as KGHDR and CDR2 as SFDVKD. The CDR3 spans 16 residues. CDR3 sequence reads: CATTEVWPTNTGELFF. The DNA of the CDR3 is TGTGCCACCACTGAGGTTTGGCCCACGAACACCGGGGAGCTGTTTTTT.

The chain combines TRBV29-1 with TRBJ2-3; possible D gene TRBD2, 5 bases. Trimming removed 6 bases at V and 0 bases at J, with 10 bases between. The CDR3 contains 13 residues. CDR1 is SQVTM, CDR2 ANQGSEA, per germline. The CDR3 nucleotides are TGCAGCGTAGACGGGATGAGCACAGATACGCAGTATTTT. Its protein is CSVDGMSTDTQYF.

The chain couples TRBV7-2 to TRBJ2-5; D is uncertain. The V gene's germline CDR1 is SGHTA and CDR2 FQGNSA. The CDR3 spans 14 residues. Trimming removed 1 base from V and 2 bases from J, with 8 bases in between. The CDR3 sequence: CASSLGGQQETQYF. The DNA for the CDR3 is TGTGCCAGCAGCTTAGGGGGTCAGCAAGAGACCCAGTACTTC. Full variable domain (rest looked up from reference TRBV7-2 and TRBJ2-5): GAGVSQSPSNKVTEKGKDVELRCDPISGHTALYWYRQSLGQGLEFLIYFQGNSAPDKSGLPSDRFSAERTGGSVSTLTIQRTQQEDSAVYLCASSLGGQQETQYFGPGTRLLVL.

The chain is built from TRBV6-2 or TRBV6-3 and TRBJ2-5, with 12 bases fitting TRBD2. Trimming removed 7 bases from V and 2 bases from J; junction bases left unmatched: 5. Germline loops: CDR1 MNHEY, CDR2 SVGEGT. The CDR3 runs 15 residues. The CDR3 region is CASTMTSGGQETQYF. In DNA form, the CDR3 reads TGTGCCAGCACCATGACTAGCGGGGGTCAAGAGACCCAGTACTTC.

This rearrangement joins TRBV10-3 to TRBJ2-1, with D perhaps TRBD1 (6 bases). Germline values: CDR1 ENHRY, CDR2 SYGVKD. Trimming stripped 6 bases from V and 9 bases from J, with 21 bases between. The CDR3 spans 15 residues. CDR3 bases: TGTGCCATCAGCAACAGGGTATCGGGAAATGGTGAGCAGTTCTTC. It codes for CAISNRVSGNGEQFF.

CDR3 nucleotides: TGTGCCAGCAGCTCCGAACTTAGCAATCAGCCCCAGCATTTT. This gives the protein CASSSELSNQPQHF. V usage is TRBV11-2 and J usage is TRBJ1-5; D is unclear. The CDR3 is made up of 14 amino acids. V lost 4 bases and J lost 0, with 7 bases in between. Germline loops: CDR1 SGHAT, CDR2 FQNNGV. The full variable domain, its missing parts supplied by reference TRBV11-2 and TRBJ1-5, is EAGVAQSPRYKIIEKRQSVAFWCNPISGHATLYWYQQILGQGPKLLIQFQNNGVVDDSQLPKDRFSAERLKGVDSTLKIQPAKLEDSAVYLCASSSELSNQPQHFGDGTRLSIL.

Turning to this clonotype: A read error may explain this, as a much larger clone is one base away. The chain couples TRBV7-9 to TRBJ1-1, with D perhaps TRBD1 (6 bases). In germline, CDR1 is SEHNR, CDR2 FQNEAQ (reference sequence). The germline V and J ends were trimmed by 11 bases and 7 bases, with 26 bases remaining between them. The CDR3 spans 15 residues. The CDR3 coding sequence is TGTGCCTGCATCTTAAAGGAGGGGGAGAAAATTGAAGCTTTCTTT. Translated: CACILKEGEKIEAFF.

Turning to this clonotype: A read error may be the cause here, since a much bigger clone is one base away. The V and J genes are TRBV6-5 and TRBJ2-2, with D perhaps TRBD1 (6 bases). V shed 0 bases and J shed 5 bases, with 16 bases lying between them. The CDR3 has 17 amino acids. Germline CDR1 and CDR2: MNHEY and SVGAGI. The CDR3 DNA sequence: TGTGCCAGCAGTTACTCGTCTAGGGGGACACCGACCGGGGAGCTGTTTTTT. Its translation is CASSYSSRGTPTGELFF.